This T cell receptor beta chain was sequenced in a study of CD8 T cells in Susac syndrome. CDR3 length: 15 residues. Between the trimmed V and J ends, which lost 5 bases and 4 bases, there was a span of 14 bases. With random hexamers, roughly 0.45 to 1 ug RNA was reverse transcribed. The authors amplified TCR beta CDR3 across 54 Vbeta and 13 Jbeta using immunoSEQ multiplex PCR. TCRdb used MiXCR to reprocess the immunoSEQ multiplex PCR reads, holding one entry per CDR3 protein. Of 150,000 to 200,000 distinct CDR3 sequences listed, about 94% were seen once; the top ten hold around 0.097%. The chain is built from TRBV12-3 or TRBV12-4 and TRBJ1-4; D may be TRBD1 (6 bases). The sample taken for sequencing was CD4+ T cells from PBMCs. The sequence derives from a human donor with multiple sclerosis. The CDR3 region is CASSPTGSGNEKLFF. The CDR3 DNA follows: TGTGCCAGCAGTCCAACAGGGTCCGGTAATGAAAAACTGTTTTTT.